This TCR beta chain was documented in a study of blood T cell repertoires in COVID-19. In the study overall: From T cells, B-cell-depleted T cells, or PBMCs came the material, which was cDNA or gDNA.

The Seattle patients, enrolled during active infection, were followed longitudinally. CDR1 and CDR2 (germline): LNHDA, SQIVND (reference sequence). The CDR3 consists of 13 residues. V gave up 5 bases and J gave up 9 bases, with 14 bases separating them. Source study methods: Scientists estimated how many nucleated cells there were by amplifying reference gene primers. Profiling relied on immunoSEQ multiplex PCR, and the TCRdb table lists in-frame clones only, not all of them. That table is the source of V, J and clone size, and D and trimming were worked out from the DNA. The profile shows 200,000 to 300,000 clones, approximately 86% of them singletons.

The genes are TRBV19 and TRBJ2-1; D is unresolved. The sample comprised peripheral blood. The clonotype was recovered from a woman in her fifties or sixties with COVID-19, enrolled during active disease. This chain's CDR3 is CASSPKLSVEQFF. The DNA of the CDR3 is TGTGCCAGTAGTCCCAAGCTATCCGTTGAGCAGTTCTTC.